Following are 21 T cell receptor beta chains from one sample sequenced in a study of blood T cell repertoires in COVID-19. Clones were sequenced by immunoSEQ multiplex PCR, and TCRdb holds only the in-frame ones, with some missing. The table includes about 190,000 clones, around 91% detected once. The sample consisted of peripheral blood. The receptors were sampled from a man over 45 with acute or convalescent COVID-19.

This clone was observed a single time. The genes are TRBV11-2 and TRBJ2-7, with D unclear. The CDR3 runs to 12 residues. V shed 5 bases and J shed 3 bases, with 8 bases lying between them. CDR1 and CDR2 from the germline V gene are SGHAT and FQNNGV. In DNA, the CDR3 is TGTGCCAGCAGCCACTATCACTACGAGCAGTACTTC. Residues: CASSHYHYEQYF.

This sequence joins TRBV28 and TRBJ2-7; no clear D gene. Trimming cost V 3 bases and J 6 bases, with 6 bases left between them. Looked up from germline, CDR1 is MDHEN and CDR2 is SYDVKM. The CDR3 runs to 11 residues. CDR3 DNA: TGTGCCAGCAGTTTCCGGTTCGAGCAGTACTTC. Amino acid sequence: CASSFRFEQYF.

The V gene is TRBV29-1, the J gene TRBJ1-3, with D maybe TRBD1 (6 bases). Trimming took 6 bases from V and 2 from J, leaving 17 bases between them. This CDR3 has 15 amino acids. The germline gives CDR1 SQVTM, CDR2 ANQGSEA. CDR3 in amino acids: CSVALQGIPGNTIYF. DNA for the CDR3: TGCAGCGTCGCCCTACAGGGAATCCCTGGAAACACCATATATTTT.

This chain's CDR3 is CASTLRRTSGNNEQFF. The CDR3 DNA reads as TGTGCCAGCACCCTCCGCCGGACTAGCGGCAACAATGAGCAGTTCTTC. The rearrangement links TRBV28 to TRBJ2-1; TRBD2 matches 10 bases. The CDR3 totals 16 residues. The V and J ends lost 7 bases and 5 bases, in that order; junction bases with no gene match: 11. The germline V gene encodes CDR1 MDHEN and CDR2 SYDVKM.

The chain joins TRBV10-3 to TRBJ2-7; perhaps TRBD1 as D (6 bases). This CDR3 contains 14 residues. Germline lookup yields CDR1 ENHRY and CDR2 SYGVKD. Trimming took 3 bases from V and 4 from J, leaving 13 bases between them. This chain's CDR3 is CAISEDTRGYEQYV. The CDR3 coding sequence is TGTGCCATCAGTGAAGACACGAGGGGGTACGAGCAGTACGTC.

CDR3 region: CASSQGQPKNIQYF. DNA of the CDR3: TGTGCCAGCAGCCAAGGACAGCCCAAAAACATTCAGTACTTC. V gene TRBV3-1 (or the pseudogene TRBV3-2) combines with J gene TRBJ2-4, with a weak D call TRBD1 (5 bases). Germline CDR1 is LGHDT and CDR2 is YNNKEL (reference sequence). V lost 1 base, J lost 2 bases, and 6 bases lay in between. The CDR3 is 14 amino acids.

Worth noting for this clone: Other nucleotide sequences in the sample specify the same CDR3. The V and J genes are TRBV19 and TRBJ2-7; 7 bases line up with TRBD2. V gave up 1 base and J gave up 1 base; unmatched junction bases: 4. In germline, CDR1 is LNHDA, CDR2 SQIVND (reference sequence). CDR3 size: 15 residues. CDR3 amino acids: CASSIGVGGSYEQYF. Here the CDR3 DNA reads TGTGCCAGTAGTATAGGGGTCGGGGGGTCCTACGAGCAGTACTTC.

The chain carries TRBV3-1 (or the pseudogene TRBV3-2) and TRBJ2-5; D might be TRBD1 (5 bases). The V end lost 1 base, the J end lost 2 bases, and 23 bases lay between the germline ends. The CDR3 loop spans 19 amino acids. CDR1 and CDR2 (germline): LGHDT, YNNKEL (reference sequence). The CDR3 loop is CASSQGGADSRKVQETQYF. CDR3 nucleotides: TGTGCCAGCAGCCAAGGAGGTGCTGACAGCCGGAAGGTTCAAGAGACCCAGTACTTC.

This clone was observed a single time. The chain recombines TRBV9 with TRBJ1-6; no clear D. The CDR3 loop spans 14 amino acids. The germline CDR1 and CDR2 sequences are SGDLS and YYNGEE. V dropped 0 bases and J dropped 7 bases, with 8 bases sitting between them. The CDR3 loop reads CASSVGQANSPLHF. Here the CDR3 DNA reads TGTGCCAGCAGCGTAGGGCAGGCGAATTCACCCCTCCACTTT.

V usage is TRBV6-4 and J usage is TRBJ1-2; no reliable D call. The germline V gene encodes CDR1 MRHNA and CDR2 SNTAGT. The CDR3 has 13 residues. Trimming removed 9 bases at V and 1 base at J, with 12 bases between. The CDR3 region is CASPFEGNYGYTF. CDR3 nucleotide sequence: TGTGCCAGTCCCTTTGAGGGTAACTATGGCTACACCTTC.

The chain recombines TRBV2 with TRBJ2-3; TRBD1 agrees at 8 bases. Trimming cost V 3 bases and J 4 bases; bases outside gene matches: 6. The germline CDR1 and CDR2 sequences are SNHLY and FYNNEI. The CDR3 extends over 15 amino acids. CDR3 region: CASSDQGAHADTQYF. The CDR3, as DNA: TGTGCCAGCAGTGACCAGGGGGCGCACGCAGATACGCAGTATTTT. The variable domain in full, with the rest retrieved from reference TRBV2 and TRBJ2-3, is EPEVTQTPSHQVTQMGQEVILRCVPISNHLYFYWYRQILGQKVEFLVSFYNNEISEKSEIFDDQFSVERPDGSNFTLKIRSTKLEDSAMYFCASSDQGAHADTQYFGPGTRLTVL.

This clone was seen a few times. V gene TRBV9 combines with J gene TRBJ2-2, with 9 bases lining up with TRBD1. CDR1 and CDR2 (germline): SGDLS, YYNGEE. Trimming cost V 2 bases and J 8 bases; bases outside gene matches: 7. The CDR3 totals 15 residues. CDR3 sequence: CASSVGTGNQGELFF. CDR3 bases: TGTGCCAGCAGCGTCGGGACAGGGAATCAAGGGGAGCTGTTTTTT.

The rearrangement joins TRBV6-2 or TRBV6-3 to TRBJ2-5; TRBD2 matches 10 bases. This CDR3 has 16 amino acids. The trim removed 5 bases at V and 5 bases at J, leaving 11 bases unmatched. Germline loops: CDR1 MNHEY, CDR2 SVGEGT. CDR3: CASSQPSGGRAETQYF. Written as DNA, the CDR3 is TGTGCCAGCAGTCAACCTAGCGGGGGCCGCGCGGAGACCCAGTACTTC.

The V gene is TRBV18, the J gene TRBJ2-1; the match to TRBD2 covers 14 bases. J was trimmed by 8 bases and V by 4 bases; bases with no gene match: 4. This CDR3 comprises 15 residues. The germline V gene has CDR1 KGHSH and CDR2 LQKENI. The CDR3: CASSQGLAGEDEQFF. CDR3 bases: TGTGCCAGCTCACAGGGACTAGCGGGAGAGGATGAGCAGTTCTTC.

J is TRBJ2-5 and V is TRBV7-2; possibly TRBD2 for D (7 bases). The CDR3 totals 15 residues. Germline V gives CDR1 SGHTA, CDR2 FQGNSA. The ends were cut back, 5 bases at V and 4 bases at J, with 17 bases in the middle. Here the CDR3 reads CASSPRRGGRETQYF. The CDR3 DNA sequence: TGTGCCAGCAGCCCGAGGAGGGGGGGACGAGAGACCCAGTACTTC.

The J gene is TRBJ2-5, the V gene TRBV24-1; a possible D gene is TRBD1 (5 bases). The CDR3 extends over 13 amino acids. Trimming took 6 bases from V and 2 from J, leaving 9 bases between them. The germline V gene encodes CDR1 KGHDR and CDR2 SFDVKD. The CDR3 nucleotides are TGTGCCACCAGTAGGCCAGGGCAAGAGACCCAGTACTTC. This translates into CATSRPGQETQYF.

Only a few counts were recorded for this clone. J is TRBJ2-3 and V is TRBV7-3; 7 nucleotides align to TRBD1. The junction had 18 bases not matched to a gene; V was cut back by 11 bases and J by 1 base. Germline V gene data show CDR1 as SGHTA and CDR2 as FQGTGA. The CDR3 loop spans 17 amino acids. CDR3 in amino acids: CAGPVFQGQAGTDTQYF. The CDR3 DNA reads TGTGCCGGACCGGTGTTCCAAGGACAGGCGGGCACAGATACGCAGTATTTT.

This chain connects TRBV28 to TRBJ1-3, with D perhaps TRBD1 (5 bases). The CDR3 has 16 amino acids. Trimming removed 5 bases from V and 4 bases from J, with 18 bases in between. CDR1 is MDHEN, CDR2 SYDVKM, per germline. Here the CDR3 reads CASSTQGGYLGNTIYF. CDR3 coding DNA: TGTGCCAGCAGTACCCAGGGAGGGTATCTCGGAAACACCATATATTTT.

The chain combines TRBV21-1 with TRBJ2-7; TRBD1 reflects the table's D call only, with no check against the DNA. TRBV21-1 represents a pseudogene. CDR3 length: 18 residues. The CDR3 here is CASSKGRRTANILYEQYV. The CDR3 bases are TGTGCCAGCAGCAAAGGTCGGCGGACAGCCAATATCCTCTACGAGCAGTACGTC.

The CDR3 bases are TGTGCCAGCAGTGAAGCGCACAGAAACTATGGCTACACCTTC. Translating gives CASSEAHRNYGYTF. The J gene is TRBJ1-2, the V gene TRBV6-1; D unresolved. CDR1 and CDR2 (germline): MNHNS, SASEGT. CDR3 size: 14 residues. V was shortened by 0 bases and J by 2 bases, with 7 bases between the two germline ends.

As for this clone: Other DNA sequences in this sample translate to the same CDR3. V usage is TRBV6-5 and J usage is TRBJ1-1; the D gene is possibly TRBD1 (6 bases). CDR1 is MNHEY, CDR2 SVGAGI, per germline. V was pared by 0 bases and J by 4 bases, with 9 bases between. The CDR3 is 14 residues long. The CDR3 here is CASSYSRGGTEAFF. For the CDR3, the DNA is TGTGCCAGCAGTTACTCGAGAGGGGGCACTGAAGCTTTCTTT.